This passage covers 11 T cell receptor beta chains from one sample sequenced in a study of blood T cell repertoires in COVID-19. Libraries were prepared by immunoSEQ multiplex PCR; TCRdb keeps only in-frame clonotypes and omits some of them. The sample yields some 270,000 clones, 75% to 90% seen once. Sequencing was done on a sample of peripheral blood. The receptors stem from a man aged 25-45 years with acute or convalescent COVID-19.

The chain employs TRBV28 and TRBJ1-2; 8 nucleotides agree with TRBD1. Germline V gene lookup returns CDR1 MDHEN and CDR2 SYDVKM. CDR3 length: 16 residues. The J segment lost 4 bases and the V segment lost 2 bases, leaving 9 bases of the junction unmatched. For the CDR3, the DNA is TGTGCCAGCAGTTTAGGCGTGGTGACAGGGGTCTATGGCTACACCTTC. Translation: CASSLGVVTGVYGYTF.

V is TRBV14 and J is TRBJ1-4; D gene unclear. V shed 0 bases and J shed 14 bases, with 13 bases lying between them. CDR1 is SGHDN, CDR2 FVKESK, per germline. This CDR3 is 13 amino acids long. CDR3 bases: TGTGCCAGCAGCCAAGAAGAGTCTGGGAGTCTGTTTTTT. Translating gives CASSQEESGSLFF.

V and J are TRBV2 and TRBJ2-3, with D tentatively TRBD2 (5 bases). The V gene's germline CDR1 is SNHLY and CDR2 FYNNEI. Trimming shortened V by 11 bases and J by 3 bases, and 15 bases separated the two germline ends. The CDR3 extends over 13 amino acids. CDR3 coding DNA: TGTGCCGCCGGGCGGGCCGAAACAGATACGCAGTATTTT. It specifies CAAGRAETDTQYF.

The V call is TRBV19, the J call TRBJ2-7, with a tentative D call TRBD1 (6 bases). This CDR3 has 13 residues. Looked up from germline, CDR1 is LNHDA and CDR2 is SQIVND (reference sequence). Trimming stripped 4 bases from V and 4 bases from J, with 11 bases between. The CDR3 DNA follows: TGTGCCAGTAGTACGGACAGCAGGTACGAGCAGTACTTC. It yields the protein CASSTDSRYEQYF.

CDR3 sequence reads: CASSLGGIYGYTF. The CDR3 nucleotides read TGCGCCAGCAGCTTGGGAGGGATCTATGGCTACACCTTC. This chain joins TRBV5-1 and TRBJ1-2; D remains ambiguous. This CDR3 spans 13 amino acids. V gave up 0 bases and J gave up 4 bases, with 7 bases separating them. Germline assignment: CDR1 SGHRS and CDR2 YFSETQ.

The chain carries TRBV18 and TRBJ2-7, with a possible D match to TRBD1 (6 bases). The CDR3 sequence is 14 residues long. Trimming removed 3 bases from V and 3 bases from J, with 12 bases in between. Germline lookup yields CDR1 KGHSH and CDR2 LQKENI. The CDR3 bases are TGTGCCAGCTCACCCGGACAGAGCCACTACGAGCAGTACTTC. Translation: CASSPGQSHYEQYF. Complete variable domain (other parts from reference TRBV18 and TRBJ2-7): NAGVMQNPRHLVRRRGQEARLRCSPMKGHSHVYWYRQLPEEGLKFMVYLQKENIIDESGMPKERFSAEFPKEGPSILRIQQVVRGDSAAYFCASSPGQSHYEQYFGPGTRLTVT.

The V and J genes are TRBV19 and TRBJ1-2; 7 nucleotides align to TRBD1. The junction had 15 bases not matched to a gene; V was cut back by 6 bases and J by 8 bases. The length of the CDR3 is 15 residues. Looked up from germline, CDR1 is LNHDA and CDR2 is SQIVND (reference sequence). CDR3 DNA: TGTGCCAGTAGGACACAGGGGATAAGGGGAAACGGCTACACCTTC. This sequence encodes CASRTQGIRGNGYTF.

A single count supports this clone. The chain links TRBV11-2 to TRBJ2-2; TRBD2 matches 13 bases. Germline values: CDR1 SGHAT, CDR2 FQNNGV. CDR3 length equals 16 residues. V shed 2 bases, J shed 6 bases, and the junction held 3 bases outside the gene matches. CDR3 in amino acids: CASSLRLAGGPGELFF. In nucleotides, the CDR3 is TGTGCCAGCAGCTTAAGACTAGCGGGAGGACCCGGGGAGCTGTTTTTT.

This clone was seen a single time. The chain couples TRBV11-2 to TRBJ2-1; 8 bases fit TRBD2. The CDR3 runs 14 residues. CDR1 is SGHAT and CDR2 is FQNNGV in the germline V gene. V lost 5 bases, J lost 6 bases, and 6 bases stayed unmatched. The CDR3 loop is CASSRFSGINEQFF. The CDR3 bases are TGTGCCAGCAGCCGATTTAGCGGGATCAATGAGCAGTTCTTC.

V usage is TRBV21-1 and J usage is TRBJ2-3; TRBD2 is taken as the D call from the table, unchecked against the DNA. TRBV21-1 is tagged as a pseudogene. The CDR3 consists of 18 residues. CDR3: CASSKSPLAVGSTDTQYF. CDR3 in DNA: TGTGCCAGCAGCAAAAGCCCCCTAGCGGTAGGTAGCACAGATACGCAGTATTTT.

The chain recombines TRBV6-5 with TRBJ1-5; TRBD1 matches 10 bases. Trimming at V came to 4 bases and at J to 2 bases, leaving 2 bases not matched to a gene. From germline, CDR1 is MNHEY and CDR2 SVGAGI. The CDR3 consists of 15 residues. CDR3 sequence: CASSWTGGGNQPQHF. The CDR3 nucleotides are TGTGCCAGCAGTTGGACAGGGGGTGGCAATCAGCCCCAGCATTTT.